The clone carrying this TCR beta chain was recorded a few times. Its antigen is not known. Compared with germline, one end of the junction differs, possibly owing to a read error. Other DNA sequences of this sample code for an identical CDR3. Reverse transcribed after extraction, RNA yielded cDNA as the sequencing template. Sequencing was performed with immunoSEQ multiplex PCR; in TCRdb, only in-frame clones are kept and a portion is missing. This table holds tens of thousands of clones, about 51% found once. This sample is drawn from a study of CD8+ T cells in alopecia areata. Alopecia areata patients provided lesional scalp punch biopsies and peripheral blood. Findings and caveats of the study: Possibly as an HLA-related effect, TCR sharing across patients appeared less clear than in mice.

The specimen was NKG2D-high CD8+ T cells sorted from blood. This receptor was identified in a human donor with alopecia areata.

CDR3 sequence (DNA): TGTGCCAGCAGTTTACTAGCGGGAGACCAAGAAACCCAGTACTTC. This sequence encodes CASSLLAGDQETQYF. The rearrangement links TRBV28 to TRBJ2-5; 10 bases line up with TRBD2. The CDR3 sequence is 15 residues long. Germline CDR1 and CDR2: MDHEN and SYDVKM.